The rows below give T cell receptor beta chains drawn from one sample of a study of T-cell reconstitution after alpha-beta-depleted transplantation in children. MiXCR, applied by TCRdb to the PCR reads, yields one record per CDR3 protein. Of about 120,000 distinct CDR3 sequences listed, 20% to 25% are singletons. This specimen was PBMCs, mostly from graft donor cells, taken 180 days after TCRalphabeta/CD19-depleted stem cell transplant. These receptors were taken from a male patient aged 2-9 years who had a stem cell transplant for chronic granulomatous disease, so the T cells may come from the graft donor. Each CDR3 is given with its conserved first and last residue. D genes are given only for firm matches. Only some rows state a clone size, as once, few, many or a class for expanded clones.

clone_size: NA
cdr3_length: 13
v_call: TRBV7-6
j_call: TRBJ1-5
d_call: NA
cdr3_nt: TGTGCCAGCAGCCCTGTCCACAATCAGCCCCAGCATTTT
cdr3_aa: CASSPVHNQPQHF

clone_size: NA
cdr3_length: 16
v_call: TRBV20-1
j_call: TRBJ1-6
d_call: TRBD1
cdr3_nt: TGCAGTGCGAGGGACAGCTGGAGCTCCTATAATTCACCCCTCCACTTT
cdr3_aa: CSARDSWSSYNSPLHF

clone_size: few
cdr3_length: 14
v_call: TRBV9
j_call: TRBJ2-3
d_call: NA
cdr3_nt: TGTGCCAGCAGCTCGGCGGGGCCCGCAGATACGCAGTATTTT
cdr3_aa: CASSSAGPADTQYF

clone_size: NA
cdr3_length: 14
v_call: TRBV29-1
j_call: TRBJ2-7
d_call: NA
cdr3_nt: TGCAGCGTCGAAGGCGGTCCCACGGCCTACGAGCAGTACTTC
cdr3_aa: CSVEGGPTAYEQYF

clone_size: many
cdr3_length: 13
v_call: TRBV5-1
j_call: TRBJ1-1
d_call: NA
cdr3_nt: TGCGCCAGCAGCTTGAGGGGGAATACTGAAGCTTTCTTT
cdr3_aa: CASSLRGNTEAFF

clone_size: NA
cdr3_length: 13
v_call: TRBV5-1
j_call: TRBJ1-1
d_call: NA
cdr3_nt: TGCGCCAGCGGAATAAGCATGAACACTGAAGCTTTCTTT
cdr3_aa: CASGISMNTEAFF

clone_size: NA
cdr3_length: 16
v_call: TRBV12-3/TRBV12-4
j_call: TRBJ2-2
d_call: NA
cdr3_nt: TGTGCCAGCAGTTTAATCCCCCCGGTTGACACCGGGGAGCTGTTTTTT
cdr3_aa: CASSLIPPVDTGELFF

clone_size: few
cdr3_length: 13
v_call: TRBV15
j_call: TRBJ2-4
d_call: NA
cdr3_nt: TGTGCCACCAGCAGCTTCGAGGATAACATTCAGTACTTC
cdr3_aa: CATSSFEDNIQYF

clone_size: NA
cdr3_length: 16
v_call: TRBV29-1
j_call: TRBJ2-3
d_call: TRBD2
cdr3_nt: TGCAGCGTCGACCAGGGACTAGCGGGAGCCACAGATACGCAGTATTTT
cdr3_aa: CSVDQGLAGATDTQYF

clone_size: many
cdr3_length: 14
v_call: TRBV4-2
j_call: TRBJ2-1
d_call: TRBD2
cdr3_nt: TGTGCCAGCAGCCAAGATGGGGGACTAGGAGAGCAGTTCTTC
cdr3_aa: CASSQDGGLGEQFF

clone_size: many
cdr3_length: 12
v_call: TRBV7-9
j_call: TRBJ1-6
d_call: NA
cdr3_nt: TGTGCCAGCAGCTTAGGGGGACGGCCCCTCCACTTT
cdr3_aa: CASSLGGRPLHF

clone_size: many
cdr3_length: 12
v_call: TRBV20-1
j_call: TRBJ1-2
d_call: NA
cdr3_nt: TGCAGTGCTAAAACAGGGAACTATGGCTACACCTTC
cdr3_aa: CSAKTGNYGYTF

clone_size: NA
cdr3_length: 17
v_call: TRBV15
j_call: TRBJ2-5
d_call: TRBD1
cdr3_nt: TGTGCCACCAGCAGAGATGACCGACAGGGATACCAAGAGACCCAGTACTTC
cdr3_aa: CATSRDDRQGYQETQYF

clone_size: many
cdr3_length: 13
v_call: TRBV5-1
j_call: TRBJ1-1
d_call: NA
cdr3_nt: TGCGCCAGCAGCTTGGAGAGGTACACTGAAGCTTTCTTT
cdr3_aa: CASSLERYTEAFF

clone_size: NA
cdr3_length: 15
v_call: TRBV28
j_call: TRBJ2-7
d_call: TRBD2
cdr3_nt: TGTGCCAGCAGCCCTACCCAGGCTAGCGGGGGCGAGCAGTACTTC
cdr3_aa: CASSPTQASGGEQYF

clone_size: many
cdr3_length: 19
v_call: TRBV7-8
j_call: TRBJ2-2
d_call: NA
cdr3_nt: TGTGCCAGCAGCCCAACCCGGAGGCGGTACTCCTCGAACACCGGGGAGCTGTTTTTT
cdr3_aa: CASSPTRRRYSSNTGELFF

clone_size: NA
cdr3_length: 16
v_call: TRBV5-5
j_call: TRBJ2-2
d_call: NA
cdr3_nt: TGTGCCAGCAGCTTTTTCTCCGGACGTAACACCGGGGAGCTGTTTTTT
cdr3_aa: CASSFFSGRNTGELFF

clone_size: few
cdr3_length: 16
v_call: TRBV6-2/TRBV6-3
j_call: TRBJ2-1
d_call: TRBD2
cdr3_nt: TGTGCCAGCAGTTACGGCGGGAGGCTCTCCTACAATGAGCAGTTCTTC
cdr3_aa: CASSYGGRLSYNEQFF

clone_size: many
cdr3_length: 15
v_call: TRBV20-1
j_call: TRBJ2-3
d_call: TRBD2
cdr3_nt: TGCAGTGCTCAATTTCTAGCGGCCCACACAGATACGCAGTATTTT
cdr3_aa: CSAQFLAAHTDTQYF

clone_size: NA
cdr3_length: 15
v_call: TRBV5-1
j_call: TRBJ2-1
d_call: NA
cdr3_nt: TGCGCCAGCAGCTTGTCAGGGACAAATTTGGGTGAGCAGTTCTTC
cdr3_aa: CASSLSGTNLGEQFF

clone_size: NA
cdr3_length: 14
v_call: TRBV7-2
j_call: TRBJ2-5
d_call: TRBD1
cdr3_nt: TGTGCCAGCAGCGACCTCAGGGGGCTGGAGACCCAGTACTTC
cdr3_aa: CASSDLRGLETQYF

clone_size: many
cdr3_length: 14
v_call: TRBV18
j_call: TRBJ2-7
d_call: NA
cdr3_nt: TGTGCCAGCTCGTCTCTAGGGAGCTCCTACGAGCAGTACTTC
cdr3_aa: CASSSLGSSYEQYF

clone_size: NA
cdr3_length: 13
v_call: TRBV27
j_call: TRBJ2-7
d_call: NA
cdr3_nt: TGTGCCAGCAGTCACATAGCCGGAGGCGAGCAGTACTTC
cdr3_aa: CASSHIAGGEQYF